This T cell receptor beta chain emerged from a study of blood T cell repertoires in COVID-19. Across the whole study: PBMCs, B-cell-depleted T cells, or T cells provided the cDNA or gDNA that made up the material.

The authors' processing: Reference gene primer amplification in the assay estimated nucleated cell counts. Profiling relied on immunoSEQ multiplex PCR, and the TCRdb table lists in-frame clones only, not all of them. V, J and clone size derive from that table, while D and trimming were established from the DNA sequence. Among 200,000 to 300,000 clones listed, roughly 86% were seen once. The sample was peripheral blood. The clonotype was recovered from a woman in her 70s with active or convalescent COVID-19.

The chain's CDR3 is CATSDTGGAAQPQHF. DNA of the CDR3: TGTGCCACCAGTGACACAGGGGGCGCCGCTCAGCCCCAGCATTTT. The chain employs TRBV24-1 and TRBJ1-5; 9 positions agree with TRBD1. V lost 4 bases to trimming and J lost 6 bases; unmatched junction nucleotides: 6. There are 15 residues in the CDR3. Germline-derived CDR1 and CDR2 are KGHDR and SFDVKD.